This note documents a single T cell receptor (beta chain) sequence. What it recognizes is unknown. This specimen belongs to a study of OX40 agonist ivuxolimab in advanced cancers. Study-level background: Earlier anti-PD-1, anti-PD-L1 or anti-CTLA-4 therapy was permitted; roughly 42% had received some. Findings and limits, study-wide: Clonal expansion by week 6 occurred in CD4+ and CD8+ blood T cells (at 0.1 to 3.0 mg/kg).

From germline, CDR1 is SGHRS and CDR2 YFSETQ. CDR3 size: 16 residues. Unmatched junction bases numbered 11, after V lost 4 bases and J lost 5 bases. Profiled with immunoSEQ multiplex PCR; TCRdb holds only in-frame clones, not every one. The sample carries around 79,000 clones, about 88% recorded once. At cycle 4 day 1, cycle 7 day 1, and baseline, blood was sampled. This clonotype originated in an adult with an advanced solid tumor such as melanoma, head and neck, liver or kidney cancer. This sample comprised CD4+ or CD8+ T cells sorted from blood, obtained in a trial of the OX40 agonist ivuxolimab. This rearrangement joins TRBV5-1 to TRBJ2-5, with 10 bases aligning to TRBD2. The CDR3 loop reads CASSRRSGGAPETQYF. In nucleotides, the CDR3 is TGCGCCAGCAGCCGCCGCAGCGGGGGGGCCCCGGAGACCCAGTACTTC. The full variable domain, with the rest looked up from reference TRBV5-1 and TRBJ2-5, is KAGVTQTPRYLIKTRGQQVTLSCSPISGHRSVSWYQQTPGQGLQFLFEYFSETQRNKGNFPGRFSGRQFSNSRSEMNVSTLELGDSALYLCASSRRSGGAPETQYFGPGTRLLVL.